The entry below describes one T cell receptor beta chain. Its antigen is unknown. Libraries were prepared by immunoSEQ multiplex PCR; TCRdb keeps only in-frame clonotypes and omits some of them. The sample records 100,000 to 120,000 clones, around 93% being singletons. The sample comes from a study of T cell responses to AZD1222 COVID-19 vaccine. Whole-study findings and limits: Only a handful of AZD1222 recipients tested seropositive at baseline.

The sequence was collected from an adult in good health. This specimen consisted of peripheral blood, obtained on day 0 of AZD1222 vaccination.

The CDR3 reads CASSIVGGNYGYTF. In nucleotides, the CDR3 is TGTGCCAGTAGTATAGTTGGCGGGAACTATGGCTACACCTTC. The genes are TRBV19 and TRBJ1-2, with D uncertain. V was trimmed by 1 base and J by 2 bases, leaving 8 bases between them. Germline V gene data show CDR1 as LNHDA and CDR2 as SQIVND (reference sequence). CDR3 length: 14 residues.